What follows are 18 T cell receptor beta chains derived from one specimen sequenced in a study of T cell responses to AZD1222 COVID-19 vaccine. The protocol was immunoSEQ multiplex PCR, while the TCRdb copy is restricted to in-frame clones and leaves out a portion. This sample has 150,000 or so clones, with about 93% found just once. This specimen was peripheral blood, taken on day 0 of AZD1222 vaccination. The source is an adult in good health.

The chain carries TRBV6-6 and TRBJ2-1; 10 bases match TRBD1. CDR3 size: 15 residues. The V segment lost 6 bases and the J segment 6 bases; nucleotides outside the gene matches: 8. Germline CDR1 and CDR2: MNHNY and SVGAGI (reference sequence). The CDR3 spells CASSNPGQGINEQFF. The CDR3 nucleotides are TGTGCCAGCAGCAACCCGGGACAGGGGATCAATGAGCAGTTCTTC.

The CDR3 nucleotides read TGTGCCAGCAGTTACGGCGGCACTGAAGCTTTCTTT. It specifies CASSYGGTEAFF. The chain employs TRBV6-6 and TRBJ1-1; no reliable D call. Per germline, CDR1 MNHNY and CDR2 SVGAGI (reference sequence). The V gene lost 2 bases and the J gene lost 4 bases, with 5 bases spanning the gap. This CDR3 has 12 amino acids.

The chain joins TRBV4-2 to TRBJ1-4; D remains ambiguous. Germline V CDR1 and CDR2: LGHNA, YNFKEQ. The CDR3 extends over 15 amino acids. Trimming cost V 6 bases and J 0 bases, with 11 bases left between them. The CDR3 bases are TGTGCCAGCAGTCGAACGTATGCAACTAATGAAAAACTGTTTTTT. This gives the protein CASSRTYATNEKLFF.

The chain couples TRBV7-3 to TRBJ2-1, with D unclear. V gave up 1 base and J gave up 8 bases, with 9 bases separating them. The CDR3 has 13 amino acids. The germline CDR1 and CDR2 sequences are SGHTA and FQGTGA. The CDR3 loop reads CASSLKLLHEQFF. For the CDR3, the DNA is TGTGCCAGCAGCTTAAAGCTCCTTCATGAGCAGTTCTTC. Variable domain in full (rest from reference TRBV7-3 and TRBJ2-1): GAGVSQTPSNKVTEKGKYVELRCDPISGHTALYWYRQSLGQGPEFLIYFQGTGAADDSGLPNDRFFAVRPEGSVSTLKIQRTERGDSAVYLCASSLKLLHEQFFGPGTRLTVL.

The V and J genes are TRBV19 and TRBJ2-1, with D possibly being TRBD1 (5 bases). V lost 2 bases and J 6 bases, leaving 14 bases between the germline ends. CDR1 and CDR2 from the germline V gene are LNHDA and SQIVND (reference sequence). The CDR3 contains 15 residues. CDR3 sequence: CASSILIGQGNEQFF. DNA for the CDR3: TGTGCCAGTAGTATATTAATCGGGCAGGGCAATGAGCAGTTCTTC.

Comment on this clone: One end of the junction varies from germline; a read error may be responsible. The V gene is TRBV6-1, the J gene TRBJ2-1; 16 bases map to TRBD2. The CDR3 runs 20 residues. Germline V gene lookup returns CDR1 MNHNS and CDR2 SASEGT. The CDR3 DNA is TGTGCCAGCAGTAAAGCCGGGACTAGCGGGGGGGCGGTGGTCTTTAATGAGCAGTTCTTC. Translated: CASSKAGTSGGAVVFNEQFF.

The V and J genes are TRBV2 and TRBJ1-5; weak D call: TRBD1 (6 bases). This CDR3 contains 16 residues. Trimming removed 6 bases at V and 4 bases at J, with 19 bases between. Germline V gives CDR1 SNHLY, CDR2 FYNNEI. The CDR3 nucleotides read TGTGCCAGCAGGATCAGTAGTAGAGGGGGGAATCAGCCCCAGCATTTT. This gives the protein CASRISSRGGNQPQHF.

This chain joins TRBV18 and TRBJ2-5; no reliable D call. V was clipped by 0 bases and J by 5 bases, with 10 bases between them. Germline V gene data show CDR1 as KGHSH and CDR2 as LQKENI. CDR3 length: 14 amino acids. CDR3 nucleotide sequence: TGTGCCAGCTCACCACCCGGCCTAGGTGAGACCCAGTACTTC. Protein product: CASSPPGLGETQYF.

The genes are TRBV6-7 and TRBJ1-1, with D hard to call. TRBV6-7 is identified as an open reading frame with a role that is uncertain. With 7 bases removed from V and 0 bases from J, the gap between germline ends came to 21 bases. CDR3 size: 17 residues. The chain's CDR3 is CASTPTARLLMNTEAFF. CDR3 nucleotides: TGTGCCAGCACCCCGACGGCTAGACTACTCATGAACACTGAAGCTTTCTTT.

J is TRBJ2-5 and V is TRBV10-3, with 11 bases identical to TRBD1. CDR3 length: 14 residues. Trimming took 4 bases from V and 4 from J; bases not matched to a gene: 2. Germline assignment: CDR1 ENHRY and CDR2 SYGVKD. CDR3 amino acids: CAISGTGGVETQYF. The CDR3 DNA reads as TGTGCCATCAGTGGGACAGGGGGCGTAGAGACCCAGTACTTC.

The chain has TRBV7-9 and TRBJ1-3; a possible D gene is TRBD1 (6 bases). The CDR3 covers 16 residues. The V end lost 0 bases, the J end lost 8 bases, and 17 bases lay between the germline ends. The germline V gene has CDR1 SEHNR and CDR2 FQNEAQ (reference sequence). CDR3 sequence: CASSLARTGLSDTIYF. In nucleotides, the CDR3 is TGTGCCAGCAGCTTAGCCCGTACAGGGCTGTCGGACACCATATATTTT.

V gene TRBV5-1 combines with J gene TRBJ2-5, with D perhaps TRBD1 (5 bases). Germline V gene data show CDR1 as SGHRS and CDR2 as YFSETQ. Trimming shortened V by 4 bases and J by 5 bases, and 15 bases separated the two germline ends. This CDR3 has 14 amino acids. Written as DNA, the CDR3 is TGCGCCAGCAGCATAGACAGTACTGGGGAGACCCAGTACTTC. This translates into CASSIDSTGETQYF.

V is TRBV29-1 and J is TRBJ2-1; 8 bases line up with TRBD1. This CDR3 has 14 residues. Germline V gives CDR1 SQVTM, CDR2 ANQGSEA. J was trimmed by 8 bases and V by 6 bases; bases with no gene match: 12. The DNA for the CDR3 is TGCAGCGTCCTTTCCGGGACAGGCCTCGATGAGCAGTTCTTC. This translates into CSVLSGTGLDEQFF.

The chain uses TRBV12-3 or TRBV12-4 and TRBJ1-5; a possible D gene is TRBD1 (5 bases). The CDR3 length is 11 residues. V was shortened by 10 bases and J by 8 bases, with 12 bases between the two germline ends. The CDR3 loop reads CATGDGKPQHF. In nucleotides, the CDR3 is TGTGCCACCGGGGACGGGAAGCCCCAGCATTTT.

The rearrangement uses TRBV28 and TRBJ1-2; perhaps TRBD1 as D (6 bases). The V end lost 5 bases, the J end lost 0 bases, and 22 bases lay between the germline ends. CDR3 length: 18 amino acids. CDR1 MDHEN and CDR2 SYDVKM come from the germline V gene. The CDR3 region is CASSPGAGLAQANYGYTF. CDR3 DNA: TGTGCCAGCAGTCCGGGGGCGGGACTTGCCCAAGCTAACTATGGCTACACCTTC.

The chain has TRBV19 and TRBJ1-5; TRBD1 is a possible D gene (6 bases). V was pared by 6 bases and J by 1 base, with 10 bases between. The CDR3 is 14 residues long. CDR1 LNHDA and CDR2 SQIVND come from the germline V gene (reference sequence). This CDR3 reads CASRGTTSNQPQHF. In nucleotides, the CDR3 is TGTGCCAGTAGAGGGACAACCAGCAATCAGCCCCAGCATTTT.

The rearrangement uses TRBV6-4 and TRBJ2-3; TRBD2 aligns across 13 bases. After removal of 6 bases from V and 2 bases from J, the junction contained 5 bases not matched to a gene. Germline lookup yields CDR1 MRHNA and CDR2 SNTAGT. This CDR3 is built from 16 residues. CDR3 sequence reads: CASSATSGGPTDTQYF. The CDR3 bases are TGTGCCAGCAGCGCGACTAGCGGGGGGCCCACAGATACGCAGTATTTT.

The chain employs TRBV10-1 and TRBJ1-3; D call uncertain. This CDR3 contains 12 residues. CDR1 and CDR2 from the germline V gene are WNHNN and SYGVQD (reference sequence). Trimming left V 8 bases short and J 2 bases short, with 7 bases between. The chain's CDR3 is CASGGPGNTIYF. The CDR3 DNA sequence: TGCGCCAGCGGAGGCCCTGGAAACACCATATATTTT.